This TCR beta chain comes out of a study of cytotoxic CD8 clonotypes in ibrutinib-treated CLL. About the study: After median approximately 6 years, around 14 stayed in remission, about 12 progressed; responses roughly 24 partial, 2 complete. Mean per-sample yields comprised 255,043 productive templates and 94,082 productive rearrangements. Study results and limitations: Researchers report that baseline clonality outpaced age-matched healthy donors and tracked circulating CD8+ T-cell counts. Higher clonality was seen at ibrutinib response and a return toward baseline at progression.

Germline V gene sequence: CDR1 MNHNS, CDR2 SASEGT. This CDR3 spans 11 amino acids. V lost 7 bases and J lost 2, with 5 bases in between. Worth noting for this clone: As yet, its antigen is unknown.

Libraries were prepared by immunoSEQ multiplex PCR; TCRdb keeps only in-frame clonotypes and omits some of them. The sample holds about 300,000 clones; around 69% are singletons and the top ten take about 5.3%. The TCR was taken from a human donor with chronic lymphocytic leukemia. This rearrangement joins TRBV6-1 to TRBJ2-5; D not certain. The sequenced sample was PBMCs, obtained at disease progression, from a patient treated with ibrutinib. This CDR3 is CASIEQETQYF. The CDR3 region has the DNA TGTGCCAGCATAGAGCAAGAGACCCAGTACTTC.